This T cell receptor (beta chain) was sequenced during a study of blood T cell repertoires in COVID-19. Some clones are missing from TCRdb's copy, which holds only in-frame ones; the method was immunoSEQ multiplex PCR. This sample has roughly 250,000 clones; approximately 80% occur once, and the top ten carry roughly 2.9%. The germline CDR1 and CDR2 sequences are SQVTM and ANQGSEA. With 2 bases removed from V and 5 bases from J, the gap between germline ends came to 12 bases. This CDR3 has 13 residues. The J gene is TRBJ1-2, the V gene TRBV29-1; no clear D. This sequence originates from a woman aged 55-70 years with active or convalescent COVID-19. The specimen sequenced was peripheral blood. The CDR3 nucleotides are TGCAGCGTTGAAACGGGATTCCAGTATGGCTACACCTTC. Protein sequence: CSVETGFQYGYTF. The complete variable domain, with remaining parts taken from reference TRBV29-1 and TRBJ1-2, reads SAVISQKPSRDICQRGTSLTIQCQVDSQVTMMFWYRQQPGQSLTLIATANQGSEATYESGFVIDKFPISRPNLTFSTLTVSNMSPEDSSIYLCSVETGFQYGYTFGSGTRLTVV.